What follows are 18 T cell receptor beta chains derived from one specimen sequenced in a study of T cell changes during pregnancy in multiple sclerosis. Method: immunoSEQ multiplex PCR; TCRdb's copy keeps in-frame clones and lacks some. The table lists tens of thousands of clones, around 90% of them singletons. This specimen consisted of peripheral blood, obtained in the second trimester of pregnancy. Receptor source: a female donor with multiple sclerosis, enrolled in a pregnancy study.

V is TRBV18 and J is TRBJ1-6; D might be TRBD1 (5 bases). Germline V gives CDR1 KGHSH, CDR2 LQKENI. CDR3 size: 15 residues. V lost 3 bases, J lost 0 bases, and 6 bases lay in between. CDR3 loop: CASSPDSSYNSPLHF. The CDR3 DNA follows: TGTGCCAGCTCACCCGACAGCTCCTATAATTCACCCCTCCACTTT.

The rearrangement uses TRBV5-4 and TRBJ2-1, with 14 bases fitting TRBD2. This CDR3 has 14 amino acids. Losses at the gene ends were 5 bases for V and 8 bases for J; bases not matched to a gene: 3. Germline lookup yields CDR1 SGHNT and CDR2 YYREEE (reference sequence). This CDR3 reads CASRLGLAGDEQFF. CDR3 DNA: TGTGCCAGCAGGCTGGGACTAGCGGGAGATGAGCAGTTCTTC.

The chain recombines TRBV30 with TRBJ2-3; D not certain. This CDR3 has 12 residues. The V and J ends lost 0 bases and 4 bases respectively, with 5 bases between them. CDR1 GTSNPN and CDR2 SVGIG come from the germline V gene (reference sequence). The CDR3 loop is CAWSVRADTQYF. Written as DNA, the CDR3 is TGTGCCTGGAGTGTTCGGGCAGATACGCAGTATTTT.

The chain combines TRBV5-1 with TRBJ1-5, with 7 positions matching TRBD1. The CDR3 has 15 amino acids. Trimming cost V 0 bases and J 3 bases; bases outside gene matches: 3. The germline CDR1 and CDR2 sequences are SGHRS and YFSETQ. The CDR3 sequence is CASSLATGLNQPQHF. The DNA for the CDR3 is TGCGCCAGCAGCTTGGCGACAGGGCTCAATCAGCCCCAGCATTTT.

The genes are TRBV27 and TRBJ2-1, with 9 bases aligning to TRBD2. Trimming took 5 bases from V and 7 from J; bases not matched to a gene: 6. Per the germline V gene, CDR1 is MNHEY and CDR2 is SMNVEV (reference sequence). The CDR3 runs to 14 residues. The CDR3 coding sequence is TGTGCCAGCAGTCGCCAGCGGGGGGATAATGAGCAGTTCTTC. Residues: CASSRQRGDNEQFF.

V usage is TRBV29-1 and J usage is TRBJ1-1, with TRBD1 as a possible D gene (5 bases). V lost 4 bases to trimming and J lost 1 base, with 16 bases between them. This CDR3 contains 15 residues. Germline V gene data show CDR1 as SQVTM and CDR2 as ANQGSEA. CDR3 nucleotides: TGCAGCGTTGCTCGATATACAGGCCCGAACACTGAAGCTTTCTTT. Protein product: CSVARYTGPNTEAFF.

The V gene is TRBV7-3, the J gene TRBJ2-3, with D possibly TRBD2 on 5 matching bases. The CDR3 runs to 13 residues. V was trimmed by 2 bases and J by 6 bases, leaving 9 bases between them. CDR1 and CDR2 from the germline V gene are SGHTA and FQGTGA. The chain's CDR3 is CASSLDYYDTQYF. CDR3 nucleotides: TGTGCCAGCAGCTTAGACTATTATGATACGCAGTATTTT.

The rearrangement joins TRBV6-4 to TRBJ1-2; 8 nucleotides agree with TRBD1. Germline V gene sequence: CDR1 MRHNA, CDR2 SNTAGT. This CDR3 has 15 residues. The V and J ends lost 0 bases and 7 bases, in that order; junction bases with no gene match: 7. CDR3 DNA sequence: TGTGCCAGCAGTGACTCGGGCAGGGGGCATCGTGGCTACACCTTC. This translates into CASSDSGRGHRGYTF.

This chain joins TRBV15 and TRBJ2-3; 8 nucleotides line up with TRBD2. V was pared by 3 bases and J by 2 bases, with 13 bases of the junction left unmatched. Germline CDR1 reads LNHNV; CDR2 reads YYDKDF (reference sequence). This CDR3 is 18 amino acids long. The CDR3 DNA is TGTGCCACCAGCAGCATCTGGAGTAGCGGGGCGTCCACAGATACGCAGTATTTT. Its protein is CATSSIWSSGASTDTQYF.

The V and J genes are TRBV29-1 and TRBJ1-2; D gene ambiguous. The germline gives CDR1 SQVTM, CDR2 ANQGSEA. This CDR3 is built from 14 residues. V lost 8 bases and J 8 bases, leaving 24 bases between the germline ends. Here the CDR3 DNA reads TGCAGCACTAGGACGCAAGGTTCCTTGGACGGCTACACCTTC. Its protein is CSTRTQGSLDGYTF.

The chain has TRBV5-4 and TRBJ1-1, with D perhaps TRBD1 (6 bases). The CDR3 totals 15 residues. Trimming took 0 bases from V and 1 from J, leaving 10 bases between them. Germline V lookup: CDR1 SGHNT, CDR2 YYREEE (reference sequence). CDR3 sequence (DNA): TGTGCCAGCAGCTTGGGAGGGGGGGCGAACACTGAAGCTTTCTTT. This encodes CASSLGGGANTEAFF.

The chain carries TRBV27 and TRBJ1-1; D possibly corresponds to TRBD1 (5 bases). Trimming left V 2 bases short and J 4 bases short, with 29 bases between. Germline CDR1 reads MNHEY; CDR2 reads SMNVEV (reference sequence). The CDR3 runs to 20 residues. This CDR3 is CASSLLVYRGGIHNGTEAFF. CDR3 in DNA: TGTGCCAGCAGTTTACTCGTATATCGGGGGGGAATTCATAACGGCACTGAAGCTTTCTTT.

The chain links TRBV7-2 to TRBJ1-1; D remains ambiguous. The CDR3 has 15 amino acids. Trimming took off 3 bases at V and 1 base at J, with 12 bases between the two ends. Germline CDR1 reads SGHTA; CDR2 reads FQGNSA. The CDR3 DNA sequence: TGTGCCAGCAGCTTTTCGCGGGTGGCGAACACTGAAGCTTTCTTT. Amino acids: CASSFSRVANTEAFF.

The V call is TRBV7-8, the J call TRBJ1-5, with TRBD1 as a possible D gene (6 bases). This CDR3 contains 14 residues. V was cut by 2 bases and J by 7 bases, with 12 bases left in between. Germline values: CDR1 SGHVS, CDR2 FQNEAQ. Written as DNA, the CDR3 is TGTGCCAGCAGCTTACAGGGGACTAGCCAGCCCCAGCATTTT. Translating gives CASSLQGTSQPQHF.

The chain uses TRBV5-1 and TRBJ2-3; no clear D. From germline, CDR1 is SGHRS and CDR2 YFSETQ. The CDR3 has 13 residues. Trimming took off 5 bases at V and 1 base at J, with 8 bases between the two ends. The DNA for the CDR3 is TGCGCCAGCAGACTGACACGCACAGATACGCAGTATTTT. Amino acid sequence: CASRLTRTDTQYF.

DNA of the CDR3: TGTGCCAGCAGTGAAGGGCCGAAGCAGTTCTTC. As protein: CASSEGPKQFF. This chain joins TRBV2 and TRBJ2-1, with D uncertain. The CDR3 sequence is 11 residues long. The V end was cut by 1 base, the J end by 11 bases, with 6 bases between. Per germline, CDR1 SNHLY and CDR2 FYNNEI.

DNA for the CDR3: TGTGCCACCAGAAAAGGGGGGGGCAATAGCAATCAGCCCCAGCATTTT. This sequence encodes CATRKGGGNSNQPQHF. The rearrangement joins TRBV15 to TRBJ1-5; D perhaps matches TRBD1 (6 bases). Germline assignment: CDR1 LNHNV and CDR2 YYDKDF (reference sequence). The CDR3 covers 16 residues. V was shortened by 6 bases and J by 0 bases, with 15 bases between the two germline ends.

The rearrangement uses TRBV9 and TRBJ1-4, with D hard to call. Germline CDR1 and CDR2: SGDLS and YYNGEE. The CDR3 length is 15 residues. V was pared by 4 bases and J by 8 bases, with 18 bases between. CDR3 nucleotide sequence: TGTGCCAGCAGCCGCGAGGGTCGGGTGGGGGAAAAACTGTTTTTT. Translated, it gives CASSREGRVGEKLFF.